This TCR beta chain stems from a study of cytomegalovirus exposure and HLA in healthy donors. This CDR3 is 15 amino acids long. V lost 1 base to trimming and J lost 3 bases; unmatched junction nucleotides: 2. The V gene's germline CDR1 is SGHNT and CDR2 YYREEE (reference sequence). Profiling relied on immunoSEQ multiplex PCR, and the TCRdb table lists in-frame clones only, not all of them. The table lists about 220,000 clones, under 95% of them singletons. The rearrangement uses TRBV5-4 and TRBJ2-3; 10 nucleotides align to TRBD2. Sequencing was done on a sample of PBMCs. The clonotype was recovered from a woman younger than 35 in good health and CMV-seronegative. CDR3 loop: CASSLSSGRTDTQYF. Here the CDR3 DNA reads TGTGCCAGCAGCTTGAGTAGCGGGAGGACAGATACGCAGTATTTT.